This note documents a single T cell receptor beta chain sequence. The antigen remains undetermined. This record comes from a study of cytomegalovirus exposure and HLA in healthy donors. Points from the study as a whole: Reports credit the classifier with highly specific, highly sensitive diagnosis of cytomegalovirus status. The authors listed 150 to 200 TCR beta chains as cytomegalovirus-associated.

The donors were part of the approximately 130-subject validation cohort, which stood apart from the roughly 680-subject first cohort. Profiled with immunoSEQ multiplex PCR; TCRdb holds only in-frame clones, not every one. The sample holds around 250,000 clones, about 90% seen once. This CDR3 comprises 17 residues. Germline CDR1 is SGDLS and CDR2 is YYNGEE. Trimming cost V 0 bases and J 0 bases, with 15 bases left between them. The chain recombines TRBV9 with TRBJ1-1; D not resolved. The sequence came from a woman aged 18-29 years in good health and CMV-seronegative. The sequenced material came from PBMCs. Here the CDR3 reads CASSVDVGGRMNTEAFF. The CDR3 DNA is TGTGCCAGCAGCGTAGATGTCGGCGGGCGGATGAACACTGAAGCTTTCTTT.